One T cell receptor beta chain is described in this entry. The antigen is unknown. The data stem from a study of regulatory T cells in long-lasting Graves disease. Time point: newly diagnosed GD, antithyroid drugs for less than 3 months. RNA extracted from PBMCs served as the sequencing template. Findings and limits, study-wide: Accuracy might have suffered from few samples.

Through Arm-PCR of CDR3 regions and iRepertoire HTBI primers, TCR beta libraries were built. MiXCR, applied by TCRdb to the multiplex PCR reads, yields one record per CDR3 protein. The table includes hundreds of thousands of distinct CDR3 sequences, 15% detected once. In germline, CDR1 is DFQATT, CDR2 SNEGSKA (reference sequence). V lost 5 bases to trimming and J lost 2 bases; unmatched junction nucleotides: 5. The length of the CDR3 is 13 residues. The same data also went into a second study, on T cells in Graves' hyperthyroidism and ophthalmopathy. From that second work: Patients aged 18 to 65 with hyperthyroidism were newly diagnosed, with duration under 2 months.

Sequences were derived from peripheral blood mononuclear cells (PBMCs), sampled at new diagnosis, from a patient treated with antithyroid drugs. The chain links TRBV20-1 to TRBJ1-2; 7 bases are a match to TRBD1. This TCR was recovered from a woman aged 40 to 50 with Graves disease. In nucleotides, the CDR3 is TGCAGTGCTGATAGACAGGGCAACTATGGCTACACCTTC. Translation: CSADRQGNYGYTF.